Below, 2 T cell receptor beta chains from the same sample are listed, as sequenced in a study of cytomegalovirus exposure and HLA in healthy donors. TCRdb keeps only in-frame clones here, not all; method: immunoSEQ multiplex PCR. Of roughly 84,000 clones detected, approximately 91% appear once; the ten largest clones hold approximately 2%. Specimen: PBMCs. Receptor source: a young man in good health and CMV-seronegative.

As to this clone: The same CDR3 arises from other DNA sequences in this sample as well. The rearrangement uses TRBV30 and TRBJ2-3; TRBD2 matches 9 bases. V dropped 7 bases and J dropped 2; count of bases not matched to a gene: 7. This CDR3 spans 14 amino acids. Germline CDR1 reads GTSNPN; CDR2 reads SVGIG (reference sequence). For the CDR3, the DNA is TGTGCCTCACGACTAGCGGCCATCACAGATACGCAGTATTTT. Translation gives CASRLAAITDTQYF. The full variable domain, rest sourced from reference TRBV30 and TRBJ2-3, is SQTIHQWPATLVQPVGSPLSLECTVEGTSNPNLYWYRQAAGRGLQLLFYSVGIGQISSEVPQNLSASRPQDRQFILSSKKLLLSDSGFYLCASRLAAITDTQYFGPGTRLTVL.

The rearrangement joins TRBV9 to TRBJ2-5, with D possibly being TRBD2 (6 bases). CDR1 is SGDLS, CDR2 YYNGEE, per germline. This CDR3 has 16 amino acids. The germline V and J ends were trimmed by 1 base and 2 bases, with 15 bases remaining between them. This CDR3 is CASSVLLAGPQETQYF. The CDR3 DNA follows: TGTGCCAGCAGCGTATTGTTGGCGGGACCTCAAGAGACCCAGTACTTC.